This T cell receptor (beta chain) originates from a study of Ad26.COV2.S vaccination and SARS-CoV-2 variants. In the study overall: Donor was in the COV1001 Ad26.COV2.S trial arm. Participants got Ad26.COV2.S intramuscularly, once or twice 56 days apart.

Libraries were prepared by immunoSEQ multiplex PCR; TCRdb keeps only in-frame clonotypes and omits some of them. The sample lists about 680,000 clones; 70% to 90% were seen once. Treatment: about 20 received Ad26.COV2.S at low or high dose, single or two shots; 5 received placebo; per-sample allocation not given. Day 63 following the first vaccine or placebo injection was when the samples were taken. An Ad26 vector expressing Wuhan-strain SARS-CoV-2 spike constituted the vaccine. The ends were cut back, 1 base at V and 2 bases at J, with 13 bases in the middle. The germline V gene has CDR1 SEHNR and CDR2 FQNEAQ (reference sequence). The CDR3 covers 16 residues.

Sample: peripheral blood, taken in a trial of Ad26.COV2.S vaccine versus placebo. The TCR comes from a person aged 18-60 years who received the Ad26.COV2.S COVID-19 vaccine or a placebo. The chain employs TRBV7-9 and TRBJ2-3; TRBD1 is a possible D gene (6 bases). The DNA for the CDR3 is TGTGCCAGCAGCTTAGGGCTGAGACAGGACACAGATACGCAGTATTTT. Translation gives CASSLGLRQDTDTQYF.